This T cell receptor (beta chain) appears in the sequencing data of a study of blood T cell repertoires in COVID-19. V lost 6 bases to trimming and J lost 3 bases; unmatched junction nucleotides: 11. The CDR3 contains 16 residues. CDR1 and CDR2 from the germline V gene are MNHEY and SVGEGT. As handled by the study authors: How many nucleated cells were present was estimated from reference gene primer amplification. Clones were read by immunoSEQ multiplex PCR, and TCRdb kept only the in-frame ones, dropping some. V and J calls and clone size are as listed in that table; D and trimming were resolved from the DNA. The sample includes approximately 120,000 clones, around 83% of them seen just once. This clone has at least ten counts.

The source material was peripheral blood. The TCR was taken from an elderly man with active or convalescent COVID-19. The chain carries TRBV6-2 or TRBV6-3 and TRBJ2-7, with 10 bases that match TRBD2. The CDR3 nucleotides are TGTGCCAGCAGCCCCTTTTTTAGCGGGGGGAACTACGAGCAGTACTTC. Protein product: CASSPFFSGGNYEQYF.